The 28 T cell receptor beta chains below were found in one sample sequenced in a study of cytomegalovirus exposure and HLA in healthy donors. Researchers ran the PCR with 60 Vbeta and 13 Jbeta primers. Sequenced by immunoSEQ multiplex PCR; TCRdb stores in-frame clones only, minus some. The sample has under 200,000 clones; under 80% are singletons. The sample comprised PBMCs. The receptors come from a woman aged 25 to 39 in good health and CMV-seronegative.

This rearrangement joins TRBV27 to TRBJ2-3, with TRBD1 as a possible D gene (5 bases). Trimming cost V 6 bases and J 3 bases, with 19 bases left between them. Germline assignment: CDR1 MNHEY and CDR2 SMNVEV (reference sequence). The CDR3 length is 16 residues. Written as DNA, the CDR3 is TGTGCCAGCAGCCTAATCTCAGGGAATCCGACAGATACGCAGTATTTT. It encodes CASSLISGNPTDTQYF.

This chain links TRBV6-1 with TRBJ1-3; the match to TRBD1 covers 10 bases. This CDR3 spans 15 amino acids. V trimming: 4 bases; J trimming: 7 bases; junction bases outside the gene matches: 7. Per the germline V gene, CDR1 is MNHNS and CDR2 is SASEGT. CDR3 coding DNA: TGTGCCAGCAGTGCGGGAGGGGGACAGGGGAACACCATATATTTT. Translation: CASSAGGGQGNTIYF.

The chain combines TRBV5-1 with TRBJ2-5; TRBD2 matches 7 bases. CDR3 length equals 14 residues. Germline values: CDR1 SGHRS, CDR2 YFSETQ. After removal of 4 bases from V and 1 base from J, the junction contained 4 bases not matched to a gene. CDR3: CASSPRGVQETQYF. The CDR3, as DNA: TGCGCCAGCAGCCCTCGGGGGGTCCAAGAGACCCAGTACTTC.

DNA of the CDR3: TGTGCCAGCAGCGGTACTAGTCTAGAGACCCAGTACTTC. Amino acid sequence: CASSGTSLETQYF. The chain is built from TRBV9 and TRBJ2-5; perhaps TRBD2 as D (5 bases). Germline CDR1 and CDR2: SGDLS and YYNGEE. This CDR3 comprises 13 residues. Between the trimmed V and J ends, which lost 3 bases and 4 bases, there was a span of 10 bases. The complete variable domain, with remaining parts taken from reference TRBV9 and TRBJ2-5, reads DSGVTQTPKHLITATGQRVTLRCSPRSGDLSVYWYQQSLDQGLQFLIQYYNGEERAKGNILERFSAQQFPDLHSELNLSSLELGDSALYFCASSGTSLETQYFGPGTRLLVL.

This clone has only one observation. The chain employs TRBV14 and TRBJ2-7; 8 bases fit TRBD2. Germline CDR1 is SGHDN and CDR2 is FVKESK. The CDR3 is 16 residues long. Trimming took 4 bases from V and 0 from J; bases not matched to a gene: 8. CDR3 region: CASSPRAGVSSYEQYF. CDR3 coding DNA: TGTGCCAGCAGCCCACGAGCGGGGGTCAGCTCCTACGAGCAGTACTTC.

The V call is TRBV5-1, the J call TRBJ1-2, with 9 nucleotides matching TRBD1. Losses at the gene ends were 4 bases for V and 1 base for J; bases not matched to a gene: 5. Looked up from germline, CDR1 is SGHRS and CDR2 is YFSETQ. CDR3 length equals 15 residues. For the CDR3, the DNA is TGCGCCAGCAGCCCCGGGACAGGGATTAACTATGGCTACACCTTC. Amino acid sequence: CASSPGTGINYGYTF.

The chain links TRBV11-2 to TRBJ1-1; 7 bases line up with TRBD1. CDR3 length equals 13 residues. Trimming cost V 1 base and J 7 bases; bases outside gene matches: 3. The germline CDR1 and CDR2 sequences are SGHAT and FQNNGV. CDR3 sequence reads: CASSLVGTVEAFF. DNA of the CDR3: TGTGCCAGCAGCTTAGTAGGGACAGTTGAAGCTTTCTTT.

The CDR3 DNA reads as TGCGCCAGCAGCTTCGTCCCGGGACAGGGAAACACCATATATTTT. It codes for CASSFVPGQGNTIYF. The J gene is TRBJ1-3, the V gene TRBV5-1; 7 nucleotides agree with TRBD1. Per germline, CDR1 SGHRS and CDR2 YFSETQ. J lost 4 bases, V lost 2 bases, and 6 bases had no gene match. There are 15 residues in the CDR3.

This clone was seen more than once but under ten times. The chain links TRBV5-1 to TRBJ2-1; a weak D match, TRBD1 (5 bases). V lost 4 bases to trimming and J lost 0 bases, with 11 bases between them. Germline V gives CDR1 SGHRS, CDR2 YFSETQ. This CDR3 has 15 amino acids. The CDR3: CASSDQGSSYNEQFF. CDR3 DNA sequence: TGCGCCAGCAGCGACCAGGGTTCCTCCTACAATGAGCAGTTCTTC.

This clone was seen just once. This rearrangement joins TRBV25-1 to TRBJ1-2; D remains unclear. Per germline, CDR1 MGHDK and CDR2 SYGVNS. The CDR3 extends over 13 amino acids. The V end was cut by 1 base, the J end by 2 bases, with 5 bases between. The CDR3 here is CASSESENYGYTF. The DNA of the CDR3 is TGTGCCAGCAGTGAATCAGAAAACTATGGCTACACCTTC.

This rearrangement joins TRBV14 to TRBJ2-7; tentative D call: TRBD2 (6 bases). The V gene's germline CDR1 is SGHDN and CDR2 FVKESK. The CDR3 is 13 amino acids. V was cut by 4 bases and J by 4 bases, with 11 bases left in between. Here the CDR3 DNA reads TGTGCCAGCAGCCGGGGGGTTTCTTACGAGCAGTACTTC. This gives the protein CASSRGVSYEQYF.

CDR3 in DNA: TGTGCCAGCAGTGCGACAGGGGATGAGCAGTTCTTC. It translates to CASSATGDEQFF. V is TRBV2 and J is TRBJ2-1; 8 positions agree with TRBD1. The CDR3 sequence is 12 residues long. Germline V CDR1 and CDR2: SNHLY, FYNNEI. V gave up 4 bases and J gave up 8 bases; unmatched junction bases: 1. Full variable domain (outside the CDR3, taken from reference TRBV2 and TRBJ2-1): EPEVTQTPSHQVTQMGQEVILRCVPISNHLYFYWYRQILGQKVEFLVSFYNNEISEKSEIFDDQFSVERPDGSNFTLKIRSTKLEDSAMYFCASSATGDEQFFGPGTRLTVL.

The J gene is TRBJ2-1, the V gene TRBV9; D might be TRBD1 (6 bases). This CDR3 is built from 16 residues. V was clipped by 0 bases and J by 8 bases, with 18 bases between them. Germline V lookup: CDR1 SGDLS, CDR2 YYNGEE. CDR3 in DNA: TGTGCCAGCAGCGTAGCTGAGGCAGGGGAAGGGTATGAGCAGTTCTTC. As protein: CASSVAEAGEGYEQFF.

The J gene is TRBJ1-1, the V gene TRBV6-1; D is unresolved. Germline CDR1 MNHNS, CDR2 SASEGT. The V end lost 7 bases, the J end lost 7 bases, and 7 bases lay between the germline ends. The CDR3 is 10 residues long. CDR3 residues: CASMRFEAFF. The CDR3 nucleotides read TGTGCCAGCATGAGGTTTGAAGCTTTCTTT.

The gene calls are TRBV2 and TRBJ1-1, with D unresolved. Trimming removed 10 bases from V and 4 bases from J, with 16 bases in between. The CDR3 totals 13 residues. Germline V gives CDR1 SNHLY, CDR2 FYNNEI. CDR3 region: CATVLEGGTEAFF. In DNA form, the CDR3 reads TGTGCCACTGTCCTGGAGGGAGGCACTGAAGCTTTCTTT.

The chain carries TRBV29-1 and TRBJ1-1, with D tentatively TRBD1 (5 bases). The CDR3 runs 10 residues. Germline-derived CDR1 and CDR2 are SQVTM and ANQGSEA. V lost 7 bases and J 4 bases, leaving 7 bases between the germline ends. This chain's CDR3 is CSGGGTEAFF. DNA for the CDR3: TGCAGCGGCGGGGGCACTGAAGCTTTCTTT.

In regard to this clone: An end of the junction differs from the germline gene, which may be a read error. This rearrangement joins TRBV7-9 to TRBJ2-7; perhaps TRBD1 as D (5 bases). CDR1 and CDR2 (germline): SEHNR, FQNEAQ (reference sequence). CDR3 length equals 14 residues. CDR3 loop: CSSSFKGPTYEQYF. The CDR3 bases are TGTTCCAGCAGCTTTAAGGGGCCCACCTACGAGCAGTACTTC.

This rearrangement joins TRBV2 to TRBJ1-5; 8 bases match TRBD1. Germline trimming cut 0 bases from V and 5 bases from J; bases unmatched to any gene: 9. The CDR3 has 17 residues. Germline V gene data show CDR1 as SNHLY and CDR2 as FYNNEI. CDR3 loop: CASSEALRQGSYQPQHF. CDR3 DNA: TGTGCCAGCAGTGAAGCGCTTCGACAGGGGAGTTATCAGCCCCAGCATTTT. Full variable domain (remainder filled in from reference TRBV2 and TRBJ1-5): EPEVTQTPSHQVTQMGQEVILRCVPISNHLYFYWYRQILGQKVEFLVSFYNNEISEKSEIFDDQFSVERPDGSNFTLKIRSTKLEDSAMYFCASSEALRQGSYQPQHFGDGTRLSIL.

The chain recombines TRBV19 with TRBJ1-5; 8 positions match TRBD1. The J segment lost 0 bases and the V segment lost 5 bases, leaving 12 bases of the junction unmatched. Germline loops: CDR1 LNHDA, CDR2 SQIVND (reference sequence). CDR3 length: 18 amino acids. CDR3 nucleotide sequence: TGTGCCAGTAGTTTTCGGACAGGGAGGGTGTATAGCAATCAGCCCCAGCATTTT. Residues: CASSFRTGRVYSNQPQHF. Together with reference TRBV19 and TRBJ1-5, the CDR3 gives the full variable domain: DGGITQSPKYLFRKEGQNVTLSCEQNLNHDAMYWYRQDPGQGLRLIYYSQIVNDFQKGDIAEGYSVSREKKESFPLTVTSAQKNPTAFYLCASSFRTGRVYSNQPQHFGDGTRLSIL.

V and J are TRBV5-6 and TRBJ2-7; tentatively, D is TRBD1 (6 bases). CDR1 and CDR2 from the germline V gene are SGHDT and YYEEEE. The V end lost 0 bases, the J end lost 1 base, and 8 bases lay between the germline ends. The CDR3 covers 14 residues. CDR3 nucleotide sequence: TGTGCCAGCAGCTTGGCCCAGGGGTCCTACGAGCAGTACTTC. Translation gives CASSLAQGSYEQYF.

This clone was found once. The rearrangement uses TRBV7-9 and TRBJ2-3; TRBD1 might be the D (6 bases). The CDR3 is 13 residues long. Deletions cut 6 bases from V and 3 bases from J, with 10 bases between. Looked up from germline, CDR1 is SEHNR and CDR2 is FQNEAQ (reference sequence). In DNA form, the CDR3 reads TGTGCCAGCAGTTGGACAGAGACAGATACGCAGTATTTT. It specifies CASSWTETDTQYF.

The rearrangement joins TRBV7-9 to TRBJ2-5, with D possibly being TRBD2 (6 bases). The germline V gene encodes CDR1 SEHNR and CDR2 FQNEAQ (reference sequence). The CDR3 spans 16 residues. Trimming cost V 1 base and J 2 bases, with 14 bases left between them. DNA for the CDR3: TGTGCCAGCAGCTTAGTCCTCACTAGCTTGCAAGAGACCCAGTACTTC. Its translation is CASSLVLTSLQETQYF.

CDR3 in amino acids: CASSLVGGETGELFF. The CDR3 bases are TGCGCCAGCAGCTTGGTAGGGGGCGAAACCGGGGAGCTGTTTTTT. The chain carries TRBV5-1 and TRBJ2-2; 7 nucleotides agree with TRBD1. In germline, CDR1 is SGHRS, CDR2 YFSETQ. This CDR3 comprises 15 residues. After removal of 0 bases from V and 5 bases from J, the junction contained 4 bases not matched to a gene.

The rearrangement joins TRBV2 to TRBJ1-2; the match to TRBD1 covers 7 bases. J was trimmed by 3 bases and V by 4 bases; bases with no gene match: 5. The germline CDR1 and CDR2 sequences are SNHLY and FYNNEI. CDR3 length: 14 amino acids. The CDR3 is CASSAETGHYGYTF. The CDR3 nucleotides read TGTGCCAGCAGTGCTGAGACAGGGCACTATGGCTACACCTTC.

V usage is TRBV5-1 and J usage is TRBJ2-7; TRBD1 matches at 7 bases. This CDR3 is 15 amino acids long. Germline values: CDR1 SGHRS, CDR2 YFSETQ. V shed 0 bases and J 6 bases; nucleotides not matched to a gene: 9. CDR3 loop: CASSLGQGITGEQYF. DNA for the CDR3: TGCGCCAGCAGCTTGGGACAGGGAATAACAGGCGAGCAGTACTTC.

This rearrangement joins TRBV5-1 to TRBJ2-5; 15 bases are a match to TRBD2. CDR3 length: 17 residues. The junction had 11 bases not matched to a gene; V was cut back by 6 bases and J by 5 bases. Germline lookup yields CDR1 SGHRS and CDR2 YFSETQ. In DNA form, the CDR3 reads TGCGCCAGCACCCCAGGACTAGCGGGGGGGCCTGGGGAGACCCAGTACTTC. It encodes CASTPGLAGGPGETQYF.

V usage is TRBV10-2 and J usage is TRBJ2-2; 11 bases are a match to TRBD2. This CDR3 spans 16 amino acids. CDR1 and CDR2 (germline): WSHSY, SAAADI. After removal of 6 bases from V and 3 bases from J, the junction contained 6 bases not matched to a gene. As DNA, the CDR3 is TGCGCCAGCAGGGGAACTAGCGGGGGTTACACCGGGGAGCTGTTTTTT. Translating gives CASRGTSGGYTGELFF.

The chain couples TRBV7-9 to TRBJ1-6; maybe TRBD1 (6 bases). Between the trimmed V and J ends, which lost 4 bases and 7 bases, there was a span of 14 bases. Germline V gives CDR1 SEHNR, CDR2 FQNEAQ (reference sequence). CDR3 length equals 15 residues. CDR3 region: CASSSKGGENSPLHF. CDR3 sequence (DNA): TGTGCCAGCAGCTCAAAGGGGGGGGAGAATTCACCCCTCCACTTT.